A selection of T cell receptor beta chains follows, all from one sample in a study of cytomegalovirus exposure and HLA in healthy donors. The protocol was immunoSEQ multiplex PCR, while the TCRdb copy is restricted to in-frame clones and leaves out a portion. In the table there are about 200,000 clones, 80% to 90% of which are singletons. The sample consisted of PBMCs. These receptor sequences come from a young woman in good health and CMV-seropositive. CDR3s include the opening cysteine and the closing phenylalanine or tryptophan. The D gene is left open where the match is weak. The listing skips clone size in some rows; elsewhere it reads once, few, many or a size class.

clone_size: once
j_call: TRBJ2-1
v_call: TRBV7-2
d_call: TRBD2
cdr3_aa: CASSLVGGSSYNEQFF
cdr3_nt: TGTGCCAGCAGCTTAGTCGGCGGGAGCTCCTACAATGAGCAGTTCTTC

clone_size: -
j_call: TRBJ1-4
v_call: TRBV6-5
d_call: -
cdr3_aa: CASTQGRGNNEKLFF
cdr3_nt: TGTGCCAGCACCCAAGGGAGGGGAAATAATGAAAAACTGTTTTTT

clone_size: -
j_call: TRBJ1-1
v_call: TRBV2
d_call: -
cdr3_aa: CASSESGGWNTEAFF
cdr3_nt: TGTGCCAGCAGTGAATCAGGCGGGTGGAACACTGAAGCTTTCTTT

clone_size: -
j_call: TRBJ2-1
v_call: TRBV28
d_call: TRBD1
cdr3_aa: CASSGTGGNNEQFF
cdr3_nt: TGTGCCAGCAGTGGGACAGGGGGGAACAATGAGCAGTTCTTC

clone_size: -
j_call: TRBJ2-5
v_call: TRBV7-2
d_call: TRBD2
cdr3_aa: CASSLNPGGQETQYF
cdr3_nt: TGTGCCAGCAGCTTAAACCCGGGAGGACAAGAGACCCAGTACTTC

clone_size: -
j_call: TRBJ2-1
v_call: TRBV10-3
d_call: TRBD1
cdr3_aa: CASRDRGPEGKQFF
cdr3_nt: TGTGCCAGCCGGGACAGGGGCCCTGAGGGAAAGCAGTTCTTC

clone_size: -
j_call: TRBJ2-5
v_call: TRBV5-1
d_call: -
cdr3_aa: CASSWTPGVETQYF
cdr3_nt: TGCGCCAGCAGCTGGACCCCAGGGGTAGAGACCCAGTACTTC

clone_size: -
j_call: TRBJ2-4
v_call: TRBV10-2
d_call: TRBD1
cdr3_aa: CASMGTGGTYF
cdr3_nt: TGCGCCAGCATGGGGACAGGGGGCACGTACTTC

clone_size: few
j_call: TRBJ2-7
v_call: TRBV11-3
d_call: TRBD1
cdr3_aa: CASSRGQASYEQYF
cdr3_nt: TGTGCCAGCAGCCGTGGACAGGCATCCTACGAGCAGTACTTC

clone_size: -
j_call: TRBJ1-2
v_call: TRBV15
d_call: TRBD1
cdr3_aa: CATSRGTGDYGYTF
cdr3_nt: TGTGCCACCAGCAGGGGGACAGGAGACTATGGCTACACCTTC

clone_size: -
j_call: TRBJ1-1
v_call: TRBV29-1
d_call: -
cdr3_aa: CSVVIEGLRTEAFF
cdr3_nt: TGCAGCGTCGTTATTGAGGGACTTCGTACTGAAGCTTTCTTT

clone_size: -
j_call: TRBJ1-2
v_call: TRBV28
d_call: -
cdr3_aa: CASSLWAEAINYGYTF
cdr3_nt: TGTGCCAGCAGTTTATGGGCGGAGGCGATAAACTATGGCTACACCTTC

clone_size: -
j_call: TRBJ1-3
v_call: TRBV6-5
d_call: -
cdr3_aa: CASSYTAGEGNTIYF
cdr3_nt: TGTGCCAGCAGTTATACGGCAGGGGAAGGAAACACCATATATTTT

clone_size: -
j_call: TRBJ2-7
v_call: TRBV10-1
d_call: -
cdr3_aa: CASSEDTAEQYF
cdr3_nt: TGCGCCAGCAGTGAGGACACCGCCGAGCAGTACTTC

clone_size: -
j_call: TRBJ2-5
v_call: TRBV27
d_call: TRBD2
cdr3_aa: CASRNPGLAGAQETQYF
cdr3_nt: TGTGCCAGCAGAAACCCGGGACTAGCGGGAGCTCAAGAGACCCAGTACTTC

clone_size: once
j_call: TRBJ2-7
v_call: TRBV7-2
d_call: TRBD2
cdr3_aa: CASSLTGGARSEYEQYF
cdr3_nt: TGTGCCAGCAGCTTAACGGGAGGCGCTAGGTCGGAATACGAGCAGTACTTC

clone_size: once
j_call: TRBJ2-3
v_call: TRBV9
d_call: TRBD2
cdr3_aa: CASSPRLAGWVDTQYF
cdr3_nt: TGTGCCAGCAGCCCACGACTAGCGGGATGGGTGGATACGCAGTATTTT

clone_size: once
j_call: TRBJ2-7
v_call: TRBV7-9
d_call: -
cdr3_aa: CASSYYGDSNEQYF
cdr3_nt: TGTGCCAGCAGCTACTACGGGGATTCCAACGAGCAGTACTTC

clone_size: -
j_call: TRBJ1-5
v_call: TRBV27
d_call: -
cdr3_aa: CASRPGGNQPQHF
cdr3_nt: TGTGCCAGCAGACCGGGGGGCAATCAGCCCCAGCATTTT

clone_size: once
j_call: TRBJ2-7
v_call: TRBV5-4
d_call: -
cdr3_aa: CASSLGTAALEQYF
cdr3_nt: TGTGCCAGCAGCTTAGGAACCGCGGCCCTCGAGCAGTACTTC

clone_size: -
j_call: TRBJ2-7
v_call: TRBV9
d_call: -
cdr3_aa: CASSVFPEVTYEQYF
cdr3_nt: TGTGCCAGCAGCGTATTCCCGGAGGTGACCTACGAGCAGTACTTC

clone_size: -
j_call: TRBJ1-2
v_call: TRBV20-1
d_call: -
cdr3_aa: CSASILQGYTF
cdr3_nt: TGCAGTGCTAGTATTTTGCAGGGCTACACCTTC

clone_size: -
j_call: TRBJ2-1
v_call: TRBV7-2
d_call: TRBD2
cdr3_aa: CASSLAGGPYNEQFF
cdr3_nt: TGTGCCAGCAGCTTAGCGGGAGGGCCCTACAATGAGCAGTTCTTC

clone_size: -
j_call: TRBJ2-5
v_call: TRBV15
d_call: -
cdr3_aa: CATSRARPRGETQYF
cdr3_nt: TGTGCCACCAGCAGAGCCCGGCCCCGAGGGGAGACCCAGTACTTC

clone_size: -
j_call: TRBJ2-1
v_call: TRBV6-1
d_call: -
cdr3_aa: CASTLDRDNEQFF
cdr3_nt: TGTGCCAGCACCCTGGACAGAGACAATGAGCAGTTCTTC

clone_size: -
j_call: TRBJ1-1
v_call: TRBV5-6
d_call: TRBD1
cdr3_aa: CASSWDRVFSEAFF
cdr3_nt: TGTGCCAGCAGCTGGGACAGGGTTTTTTCTGAAGCTTTCTTT

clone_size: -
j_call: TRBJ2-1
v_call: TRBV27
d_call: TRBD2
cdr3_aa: CATQGPPSGSIGEQFF
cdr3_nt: TGTGCCACCCAAGGACCTCCTAGCGGGAGTATCGGTGAGCAGTTCTTC

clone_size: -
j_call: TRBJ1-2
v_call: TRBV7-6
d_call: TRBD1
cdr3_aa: CASSFGTGGSVNYGYTF
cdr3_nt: TGTGCCAGCAGCTTCGGGACAGGGGGGTCTGTTAACTATGGCTACACCTTC

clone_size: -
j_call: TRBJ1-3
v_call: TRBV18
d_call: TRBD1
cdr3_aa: CASSSTGGYSSGNTIYF
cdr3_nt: TGTGCCAGCTCATCAACAGGGGGTTATAGCTCTGGAAACACCATATATTTT

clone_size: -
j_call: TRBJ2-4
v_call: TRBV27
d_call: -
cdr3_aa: CASSRGVNPGIIQYF
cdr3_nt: TGTGCCAGCAGTCGGGGTGTGAACCCAGGTATCATTCAGTACTTC

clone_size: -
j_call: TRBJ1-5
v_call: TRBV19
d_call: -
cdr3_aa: CASRTTGNQPQHF
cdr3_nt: TGTGCCAGCAGGACAACTGGCAATCAGCCCCAGCATTTT

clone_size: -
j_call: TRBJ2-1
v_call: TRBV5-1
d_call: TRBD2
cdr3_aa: CASSLVVAGGFGDEQFF
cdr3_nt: TGCGCCAGCAGCTTGGTAGTCGCGGGAGGCTTCGGGGATGAGCAGTTCTTC

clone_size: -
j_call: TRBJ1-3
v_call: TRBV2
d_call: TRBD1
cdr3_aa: CASSEQTGVGNTIYF
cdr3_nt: TGTGCCAGCAGTGAACAGACAGGGGTTGGAAACACCATATATTTT

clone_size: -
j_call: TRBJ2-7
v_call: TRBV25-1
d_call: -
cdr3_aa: CASSSTSYEQYF
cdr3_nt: TGTGCCAGCAGCTCAACTTCATACGAGCAGTACTTC

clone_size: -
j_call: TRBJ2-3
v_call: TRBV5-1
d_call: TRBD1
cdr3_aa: CASSLEGQGPDTQYF
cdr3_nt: TGCGCCAGCAGCTTGGAGGGACAGGGGCCAGATACGCAGTATTTT

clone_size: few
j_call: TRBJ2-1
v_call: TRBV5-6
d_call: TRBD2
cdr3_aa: CASSLREVRVF
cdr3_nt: TGTGCCAGCAGCTTGCGGGAGGTGAGAGTCTTC

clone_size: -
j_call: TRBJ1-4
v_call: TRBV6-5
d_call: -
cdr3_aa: CASSRAGGAGEKLFF
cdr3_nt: TGTGCCAGCAGCCGGGCGGGGGGCGCAGGGGAAAAACTGTTTTTT

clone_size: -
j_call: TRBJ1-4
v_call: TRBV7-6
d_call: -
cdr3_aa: CASRGVGEGLFF
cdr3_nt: TGTGCCAGCAGGGGTGTAGGGGAAGGACTGTTTTTT

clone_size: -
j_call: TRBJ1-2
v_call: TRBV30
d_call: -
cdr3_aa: CAWAPTPTELYGYTF
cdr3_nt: TGTGCCTGGGCCCCCACTCCAACGGAACTATATGGCTACACCTTC

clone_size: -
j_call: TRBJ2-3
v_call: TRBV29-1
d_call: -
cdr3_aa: CSVAGKGGTDTQYF
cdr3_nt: TGCAGCGTTGCGGGTAAAGGGGGCACAGATACGCAGTATTTT

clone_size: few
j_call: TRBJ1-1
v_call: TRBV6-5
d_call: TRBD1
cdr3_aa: CASTPAGTGLSEAFF
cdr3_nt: TGTGCCAGCACCCCCGCCGGGACAGGGTTATCAGAAGCTTTCTTT

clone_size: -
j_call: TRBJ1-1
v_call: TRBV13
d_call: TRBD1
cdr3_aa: CASSPRRDRGESAEAFF
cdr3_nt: TGTGCCAGCAGCCCTAGGAGGGACAGGGGCGAGTCTGCTGAAGCTTTCTTT

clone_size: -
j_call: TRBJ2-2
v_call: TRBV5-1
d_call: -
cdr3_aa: CASSSYTGELFF
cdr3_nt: TGCGCCAGCAGCTCGTACACCGGGGAGCTGTTTTTT

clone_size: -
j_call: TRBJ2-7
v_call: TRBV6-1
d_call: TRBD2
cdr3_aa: CASSRGLAGGNEQYF
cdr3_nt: TGTGCCAGCAGTCGGGGACTAGCGGGAGGTAACGAGCAGTACTTC

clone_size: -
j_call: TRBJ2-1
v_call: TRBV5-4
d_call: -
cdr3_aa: CASSPSSSTNEQFF
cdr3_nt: TGTGCCAGCAGCCCATCTAGCTCGACAAATGAGCAGTTCTTC

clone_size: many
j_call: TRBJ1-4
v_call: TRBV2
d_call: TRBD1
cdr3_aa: CASRPTGGPNEKLFF
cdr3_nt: TGTGCCAGCAGACCGACAGGGGGCCCTAATGAAAAACTGTTTTTT

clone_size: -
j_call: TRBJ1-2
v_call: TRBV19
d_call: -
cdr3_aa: CASSITVQGIHGYTF
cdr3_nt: TGTGCCAGTAGTATAACGGTCCAGGGTATCCATGGCTACACCTTC

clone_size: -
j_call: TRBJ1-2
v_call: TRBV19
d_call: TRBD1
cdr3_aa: CASSQQGARGYTF
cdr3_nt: TGTGCCAGTAGCCAACAGGGGGCGAGGGGCTACACCTTC

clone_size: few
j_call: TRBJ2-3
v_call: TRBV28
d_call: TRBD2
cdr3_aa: CASSLGGVTDTQYF
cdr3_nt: TGTGCCAGCAGTTTAGGGGGGGTCACAGATACGCAGTATTTT

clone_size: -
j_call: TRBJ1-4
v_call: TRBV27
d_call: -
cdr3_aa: CASSQGRGEKLFF
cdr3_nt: TGTGCCAGCAGTCAGGGGAGAGGGGAAAAACTGTTTTTT

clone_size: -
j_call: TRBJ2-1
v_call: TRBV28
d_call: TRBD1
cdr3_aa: CASSPVDRVNGNEQFF
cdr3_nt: TGTGCCAGCAGTCCGGTGGACAGGGTCAATGGCAATGAGCAGTTCTTC

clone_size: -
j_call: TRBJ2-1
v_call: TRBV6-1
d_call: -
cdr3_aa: CASRASSGNEQFF
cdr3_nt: TGTGCCAGCAGAGCTAGTAGTGGCAATGAGCAGTTCTTC